A single sample is the source of the 21 T cell receptor beta chains below, sequenced in a study of blood T cell repertoires in COVID-19. Generated by immunoSEQ multiplex PCR, the TCRdb table keeps only in-frame clones and is missing some. The profile shows 110,000 or so clones, roughly 81% of them singletons. Sequences were obtained from peripheral blood. The receptors here all came from a middle-aged man with acute or convalescent COVID-19.

This chain links TRBV18 with TRBJ2-2; D may be TRBD1 (6 bases). Germline loops: CDR1 KGHSH, CDR2 LQKENI. The CDR3 sequence is 18 residues long. Trimming took off 2 bases at V and 3 bases at J, with 19 bases between the two ends. CDR3 protein: CASSPSLRAGADTGELFF. The CDR3 coding sequence is TGTGCCAGCTCACCAAGTCTGCGGGCAGGGGCCGACACCGGGGAGCTGTTTTTT.

In nucleotides, the CDR3 is TGTGCCAGCTGGCGCGGGCTATACAATGAGCAGTTCTTC. As protein: CASWRGLYNEQFF. The gene calls are TRBV6-6 and TRBJ2-1; tentatively, D is TRBD2 (5 bases). Trimming took 8 bases from V and 4 from J, leaving 12 bases between them. The CDR3 is 13 residues long. Per germline, CDR1 MNHNY and CDR2 SVGAGI (reference sequence).

The V and J genes are TRBV7-9 and TRBJ1-1; D is uncertain. V lost 4 bases to trimming and J lost 11 bases, with 17 bases between them. The CDR3 is 13 residues long. Germline V CDR1 and CDR2: SEHNR, FQNEAQ (reference sequence). The CDR3 sequence is CASSSHGRAGAFF. Written as DNA, the CDR3 is TGTGCCAGCAGCTCCCACGGGAGGGCCGGGGCTTTCTTT.

This rearrangement joins TRBV21-1 to TRBJ2-3; the tabulated D call, TRBD2, remains unverified against the DNA. TRBV21-1 is flagged as a pseudogene. The CDR3 has 12 residues. DNA of the CDR3: TGTGCCAGCAGCCCCCGACTAGATACGCAGTATTTT. Translating it yields CASSPRLDTQYF.

The chain joins TRBV6-2 or TRBV6-3 to TRBJ1-2; D remains ambiguous. V lost 2 bases, J lost 3 bases, and 10 bases lay in between. The CDR3 has 14 amino acids. From germline, CDR1 is MNHEY and CDR2 SVGEGT. The CDR3 nucleotides are TGTGCCAGCAGTTACGTCGGGTGGGACTATGGCTACACCTTC. Translating gives CASSYVGWDYGYTF.

The chain recombines TRBV7-9 with TRBJ2-7; D is ambiguous. CDR1 and CDR2 (germline): SEHNR, FQNEAQ (reference sequence). V was cut by 1 base and J by 4 bases, with 20 bases left in between. This CDR3 contains 17 residues. The CDR3 nucleotides are TGTGCCAGCAGCTTAGTCCGCAGCAGCGTCCAACCGTACGAGCAGTACTTC. Protein sequence: CASSLVRSSVQPYEQYF.

This clone was seen more than once but under ten times. The chain uses TRBV11-3 and TRBJ1-6; D may be TRBD1 (5 bases). Trimming shortened V by 0 bases and J by 8 bases, and 17 bases separated the two germline ends. The CDR3 has 17 residues. CDR1 and CDR2 (germline): SGHNT, YENEEA. As DNA, the CDR3 is TGTGCCAGCAGCTTAGATAGAGGGAGGGGTATGGATTCACCCCTCCACTTT. It specifies CASSLDRGRGMDSPLHF.

The chain is built from TRBV5-6 and TRBJ2-7; D possibly corresponds to TRBD1 (5 bases). Germline V lookup: CDR1 SGHDT, CDR2 YYEEEE. The CDR3 is 13 residues long. V was shortened by 4 bases and J by 3 bases, with 11 bases between the two germline ends. The CDR3: CASSPTVGYEQYF. CDR3 nucleotides: TGTGCCAGCAGCCCGACAGTGGGCTACGAGCAGTACTTC.

The chain joins TRBV4-2 to TRBJ1-6; D gene unclear. The germline V gene encodes CDR1 LGHNA and CDR2 YNFKEQ. This CDR3 is 16 amino acids long. V dropped 0 bases and J dropped 5 bases, with 11 bases sitting between them. In DNA form, the CDR3 reads TGTGCCAGCAGCCAAGATAAAACAGCAGATAATTCACCCCTCCACTTT. Protein product: CASSQDKTADNSPLHF.

This clone showed up just a few times. The rearrangement links TRBV5-1 to TRBJ1-1; the match to TRBD1 covers 8 bases. The junction had 6 bases not matched to a gene; V was cut back by 5 bases and J by 0 bases. CDR3 length: 15 amino acids. Per germline, CDR1 SGHRS and CDR2 YFSETQ. The CDR3 coding sequence is TGCGCCAGCAGACAGGGGGGCTCCATGAACACTGAAGCTTTCTTT. Residues: CASRQGGSMNTEAFF.

V gene TRBV24-1 combines with J gene TRBJ1-2, with 7 bases matching TRBD1. This CDR3 has 14 amino acids. With 4 bases clipped from V and 6 bases from J, the junction kept 7 bases outside the gene matches. In germline, CDR1 is KGHDR, CDR2 SFDVKD. The CDR3 protein is CATSDFDRADGYTF. CDR3 nucleotides: TGTGCCACCAGTGACTTCGACAGGGCCGATGGCTACACCTTC.

The DNA of the CDR3 is TGTGCCAGCAGCTTCCGACTAGCGGGGGGGACTGAGCAGTTCTTC. Protein product: CASSFRLAGGTEQFF. The chain has TRBV7-9 and TRBJ2-1, with 14 nucleotides matching TRBD2. CDR1 and CDR2 from the germline V gene are SEHNR and FQNEAQ (reference sequence). After removal of 3 bases from V and 9 bases from J, the junction contained 4 bases not matched to a gene. The CDR3 spans 15 residues.

This clone was detected once. The rearrangement links TRBV10-1 to TRBJ2-1, with TRBD2 identical over 9 bases. Per the germline V gene, CDR1 is WNHNN and CDR2 is SYGVQD (reference sequence). Trimming removed 3 bases from V and 5 bases from J; junction bases left unmatched: 5. There are 15 residues in the CDR3. CDR3 DNA sequence: TGCGCCAGCAGTGATCTAGCGGGGACGAACAATGAGCAGTTCTTC. This translates into CASSDLAGTNNEQFF.

A remark on this clone: Sequence at one end of the junction differs from germline and may be a read error. The chain joins TRBV24-1 to TRBJ2-4; D is possibly TRBD2 (5 bases). Looked up from germline, CDR1 is KGHDR and CDR2 is SFDVKD. The CDR3 runs 12 residues. This CDR3 is CATSDLQQRPHF. The CDR3 DNA is TGTGCCACCAGTGATTTGCAGCAGCGGCCTCACTTC.

CDR3 DNA: TGTGCCAGCAGCTCGACAGGTGCCGGGGAGCTGTTTTTT. Translated, it gives CASSSTGAGELFF. The chain joins TRBV7-3 to TRBJ2-2, with D possibly being TRBD1 (6 bases). Trimming left V 4 bases short and J 6 bases short, with 9 bases between. Germline lookup yields CDR1 SGHTA and CDR2 FQGTGA. The CDR3 runs to 13 residues.

This chain uses TRBV24-1 with TRBJ2-7, with 7 bases that match TRBD1. This CDR3 is 15 amino acids long. The germline CDR1 and CDR2 sequences are KGHDR and SFDVKD. Trimming removed 3 bases from V and 4 bases from J; junction bases left unmatched: 8. The CDR3 reads CATSDNRDSGYEQYF. The CDR3 DNA follows: TGTGCCACCAGTGATAACCGGGACAGCGGTTACGAGCAGTACTTC.

This chain joins TRBV29-1 and TRBJ1-1; TRBD1 matches at 9 bases. After removal of 7 bases from V and 5 bases from J, the junction contained 11 bases not matched to a gene. This CDR3 is 14 amino acids long. Per the germline V gene, CDR1 is SQVTM and CDR2 is ANQGSEA. CDR3 residues: CSGGQGDSETEAFF. The CDR3 region has the DNA TGCAGCGGGGGACAGGGTGATTCGGAGACTGAAGCTTTCTTT. Complete variable domain (other parts from reference TRBV29-1 and TRBJ1-1): SAVISQKPSRDICQRGTSLTIQCQVDSQVTMMFWYRQQPGQSLTLIATANQGSEATYESGFVIDKFPISRPNLTFSTLTVSNMSPEDSSIYLCSGGQGDSETEAFFGQGTRLTVV.

This clone showed up just once. The chain has TRBV6-5 and TRBJ1-4, with D maybe TRBD1 (6 bases). With 3 bases removed from V and 7 bases from J, the gap between germline ends came to 9 bases. Germline CDR1 MNHEY, CDR2 SVGAGI. CDR3 size: 13 residues. The CDR3 loop reads CASSYTQGEKLFF. The CDR3 nucleotides are TGTGCCAGCAGTTATACACAGGGTGAAAAACTGTTTTTT.

This clone was detected only once. The V and J genes are TRBV3-1 (or the pseudogene TRBV3-2) and TRBJ2-3; 7 bases map to TRBD1. The CDR3 contains 16 residues. The J segment lost 3 bases and the V segment lost 4 bases, leaving 10 bases of the junction unmatched. Germline V gives CDR1 LGHDT, CDR2 YNNKEL (reference sequence). CDR3: CASSLQGTELTDTQYF. In DNA, the CDR3 is TGTGCCAGCAGCCTACAGGGGACAGAACTTACAGATACGCAGTATTTT.

This chain joins TRBV7-2 and TRBJ2-3; perhaps TRBD2 as D (6 bases). Germline V gene lookup returns CDR1 SGHTA and CDR2 FQGNSA. The CDR3 length is 15 residues. Trimming removed 7 bases at V and 1 base at J, with 15 bases between. CDR3 DNA: TGTGCCAGCAAATTTTGGGACTCCGGCACAGATACGCAGTATTTT. Its protein product is CASKFWDSGTDTQYF.

The V gene is TRBV19, the J gene TRBJ2-7; D may be TRBD2 (6 bases). The CDR3 covers 13 residues. Trimming removed 10 bases from V and 3 bases from J, with 16 bases in between. Germline CDR1 and CDR2: LNHDA and SQIVND (reference sequence). CDR3 protein: CATPSGEGYEQYF. CDR3 nucleotide sequence: TGTGCCACCCCTTCGGGGGAAGGCTACGAGCAGTACTTC.